This T cell receptor (beta chain) was captured in a study of blood T cell repertoires in COVID-19. Participants reported their clinical history, and cohort assignment relied on those reports. Recovered status applied to Cohort 3 donors who had two consecutive negative PCRs. It also applied to those with clearance or with symptom resolution. Produced via immunoSEQ multiplex PCR; TCRdb's table is partial and in-frame only. The sample records around 220,000 clones, around nine tenths being singletons. The V gene lost 2 bases and the J gene lost 8 bases, with 15 bases spanning the gap. The CDR3 has 14 amino acids. From germline, CDR1 is MNHEY and CDR2 SVGAGI.

The rearrangement uses TRBV6-5 and TRBJ1-2; D is undetermined. The TCR originated in a young woman who had recovered from COVID-19. The sequenced sample was PBMCs or T cells enriched from blood (not recorded which). In nucleotides, the CDR3 is TGTGCCAGCAGTTACGCGGGTTCCTCCTACGGCTACACCTTC. Translation: CASSYAGSSYGYTF.